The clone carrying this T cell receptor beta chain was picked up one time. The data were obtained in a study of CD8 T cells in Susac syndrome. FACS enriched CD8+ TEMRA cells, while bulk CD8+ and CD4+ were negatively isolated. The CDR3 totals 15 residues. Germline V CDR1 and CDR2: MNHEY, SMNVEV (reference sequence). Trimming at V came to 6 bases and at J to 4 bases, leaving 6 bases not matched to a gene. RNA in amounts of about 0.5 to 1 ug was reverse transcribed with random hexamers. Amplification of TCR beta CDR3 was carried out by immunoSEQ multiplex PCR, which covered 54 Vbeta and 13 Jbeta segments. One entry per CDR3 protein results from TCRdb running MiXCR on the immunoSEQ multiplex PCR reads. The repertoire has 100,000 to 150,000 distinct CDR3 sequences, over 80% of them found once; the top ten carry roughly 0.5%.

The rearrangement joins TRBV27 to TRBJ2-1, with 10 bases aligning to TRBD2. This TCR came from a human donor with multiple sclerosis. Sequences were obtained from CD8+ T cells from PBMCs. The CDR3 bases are TGTGCCAGCAGAATCACTAGCGGGGCGTACAATGAGCAGTTCTTC. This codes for CASRITSGAYNEQFF.